This TCR beta chain was observed in a study of T-cell memory formation after mild COVID-19. Whole-study findings and limits: Clones that got smaller from day 15 to 85 had even CD4/CD8, while clones growing later tipped toward CD4+. Chiefly within CM and EM were the contracting CD4+ clones; CD8+ ones were within EMRA. That cross-reactive memory joined was suggested by some responding clones appearing in pre-infection memory.

It was 5'RACE with constant-segment primers that produced the TCR alpha and TCR beta cDNA libraries, which carried sample barcodes and UMIs. One entry per CDR3 protein results from TCRdb running MiXCR on the 5' RACE reads. The sample yields approximately 240,000 distinct CDR3 sequences, about a sixth seen once. This clonotype was recorded a few times. Its antigen remains unknown. This CDR3 has 13 amino acids. V was clipped by 3 bases and J by 1 base, with 6 bases between them. CDR1 and CDR2 (germline): LGHNA, YNFKEQ. The TCR sequence derives from a man aged 18-30 years who had mild COVID-19 (a few samples of this study predate the infection). Cell type and time point are not known. Material: PBMCs or a T cell subset sorted from them (not recorded which). V and J are TRBV4-2 and TRBJ2-5; D is unclear. The CDR3 is CASSQVLQETQYF. The CDR3, as DNA: TGTGCCAGCAGCCAGGTCCTCCAAGAGACCCAGTACTTC.